This T cell receptor (beta chain) was retrieved from a study of brain T cells in children with intractable seizures. This clone has a single count. The antigen remains unidentified. The assay was immunoSEQ multiplex PCR, and TCRdb's table has in-frame clones only and misses some. The sample holds around 20,000 clones, 94% seen once. V was clipped by 2 bases and J by 3 bases, with 7 bases between them. The germline gives CDR1 KGHSY, CDR2 FQNENV. CDR3 size: 13 residues. Points from the study as a whole: Clones missing pre-surgery may reflect undersampling of that blood sample.

Sequencing was limited to surgery cases with top T cell transcript signatures in brain tissue. Pre-surgery treatment included at least one anti-epileptic drug. J is TRBJ1-2 and V is TRBV16, with D maybe TRBD1 (5 bases). The clonotype originates from a boy between 5 and 17 years old with focal cortical dysplasia and intractable seizures. The specimen comprised peripheral blood, sampled at surgery. CDR3 in amino acids: CASSQKGDYGYTF. CDR3 DNA sequence: TGTGCCAGCAGCCAAAAAGGGGACTATGGCTACACCTTC. The whole variable domain, filled in from reference TRBV16 and TRBJ1-2, reads GEEVAQTPKHLVRGEGQKAKLYCAPIKGHSYVFWYQQVLKNEFKFLISFQNENVFDETGMPKERFSAKCLPNSPCSLEIQATKLEDSAVYFCASSQKGDYGYTFGSGTRLTVV.